The table lists the clone carrying this TCR beta chain with a few counts. This sample was taken from a study of cytomegalovirus exposure and HLA in healthy donors. The PCR contained 60 Vbeta and 13 Jbeta primers. TCRdb keeps only in-frame clones here, not all; method: immunoSEQ multiplex PCR. The sample has about 82,000 clones, roughly 80% seen once; the top ten hold around an eighth. Trimming stripped 0 bases from V and 7 bases from J, with 7 bases between. The CDR3 spans 13 residues. The V gene's germline CDR1 is SGHNT and CDR2 YYREEE (reference sequence). The receptor comes from a human donor in good health. The source material was PBMCs. The chain uses TRBV5-4 and TRBJ1-4; D remains ambiguous. CDR3 bases: TGTGCCAGCAGCTTGGCGGGTTTTGAAAAACTGTTTTTT. Protein sequence: CASSLAGFEKLFF. Based on the CDR3 plus reference TRBV5-4 and TRBJ1-4, the full variable domain is ETGVTQSPTHLIKTRGQQVTLRCSSQSGHNTVSWYQQALGQGPQFIFQYYREEENGRGNFPPRFSGLQFPNYSSELNVNALELDDSALYLCASSLAGFEKLFFGSGTQLSVL.